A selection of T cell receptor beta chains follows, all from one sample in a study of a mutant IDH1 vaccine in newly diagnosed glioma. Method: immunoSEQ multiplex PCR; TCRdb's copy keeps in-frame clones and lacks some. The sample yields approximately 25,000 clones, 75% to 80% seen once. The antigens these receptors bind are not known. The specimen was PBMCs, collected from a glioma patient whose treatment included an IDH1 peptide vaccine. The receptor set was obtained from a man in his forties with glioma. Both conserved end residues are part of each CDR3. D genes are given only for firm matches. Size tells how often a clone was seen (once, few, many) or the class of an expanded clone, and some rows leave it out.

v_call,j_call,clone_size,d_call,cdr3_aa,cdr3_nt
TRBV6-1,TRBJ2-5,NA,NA,CASSAGANYQETQYF,TGTGCCAGCAGCGCCGGGGCCAATTACCAAGAGACCCAGTACTTC
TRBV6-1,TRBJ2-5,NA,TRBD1,CASRTGGGETQYF,TGTGCCAGCAGGACAGGGGGCGGGGAGACCCAGTACTTC
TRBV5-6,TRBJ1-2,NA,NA,CASSLYPHGYTF,TGTGCCAGCAGCTTGTACCCTCATGGCTACACCTTC
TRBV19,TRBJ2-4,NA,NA,CASSIDPTGRGNIQYF,TGTGCCAGTAGTATAGATCCCACAGGGCGCGGAAACATTCAGTACTTC
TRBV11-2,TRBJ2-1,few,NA,CASSLTRWDEQFF,TGTGCCAGCAGCCTAACCCGGTGGGATGAGCAGTTCTTC
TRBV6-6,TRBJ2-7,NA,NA,CASSQARSSYEQYF,TGTGCCAGCAGTCAGGCGCGGTCCTCCTACGAGCAGTACTTC
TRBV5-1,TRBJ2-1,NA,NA,CASSLMGPQNEQFF,TGCGCCAGCAGCTTAATGGGCCCCCAGAATGAGCAGTTCTTC
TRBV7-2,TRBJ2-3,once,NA,CASSLPPRTDTQYF,TGTGCCAGCAGCTTACCCCCCCGCACAGATACGCAGTATTTT
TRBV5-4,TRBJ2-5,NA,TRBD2,CASGREGQETQYF,TGTGCCAGCGGTCGGGAGGGCCAAGAGACCCAGTACTTC
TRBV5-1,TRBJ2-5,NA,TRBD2,CASSSGGGGRVQETQYF,TGCGCCAGCAGCTCGGGAGGTGGTGGACGGGTTCAAGAGACCCAGTACTTC
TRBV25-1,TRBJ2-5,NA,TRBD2,CASSAGWGGTQYF,TGTGCCAGCAGTGCAGGCTGGGGGGGGACCCAGTACTTC
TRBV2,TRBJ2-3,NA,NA,CASSQGITDTQYF,TGTGCCAGCAGCCAGGGAATTACAGATACGCAGTATTTT
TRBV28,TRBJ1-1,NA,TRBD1,CASTLVQGAAKAFF,TGTGCCAGCACCCTGGTACAGGGGGCTGCTAAAGCTTTCTTT
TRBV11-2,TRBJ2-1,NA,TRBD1,CASSPGQGHNEQFF,TGTGCCAGCAGCCCCGGACAGGGTCACAATGAGCAGTTCTTC
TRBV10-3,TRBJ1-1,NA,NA,CAISESAINTEAFF,TGTGCCATCAGTGAGTCAGCGATAAACACTGAAGCTTTCTTT
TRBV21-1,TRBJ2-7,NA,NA,CASSKVEFFVLASTYEQYF,TGTGCCAGCAGCAAAGTGGAGTTTTTTGTACTAGCGTCTACCTACGAGCAGTACTTC
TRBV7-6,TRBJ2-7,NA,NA,CASSSGLGSPAYEQYF,TGTGCCAGCAGCTCGGGCCTCGGGAGTCCCGCCTACGAGCAGTACTTC
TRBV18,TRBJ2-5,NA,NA,CASDNEETQYF,TGTGCCAGCGACAATGAAGAGACCCAGTACTTC
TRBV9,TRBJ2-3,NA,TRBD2,CASSGRDYLSTDTQYF,TGTGCCAGCAGCGGCCGGGACTACCTGAGCACAGATACGCAGTATTTT
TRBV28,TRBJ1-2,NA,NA,CASSLTGAGNYGYTF,TGTGCCAGCAGTTTAACGGGGGCCGGGAACTATGGCTACACCTTC
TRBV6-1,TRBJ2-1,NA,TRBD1,CASSSTDRGVGEQFF,TGTGCCAGCAGTTCTACGGACAGGGGGGTCGGTGAGCAGTTCTTC
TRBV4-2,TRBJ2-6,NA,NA,CASSQDGIGSSGANVLTF,TGTGCCAGCAGCCAAGATGGTATAGGAAGCTCTGGGGCCAACGTCCTGACTTTC
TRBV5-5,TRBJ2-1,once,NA,CASSSGTPREQFF,TGTGCCAGCAGCTCCGGGACCCCGCGTGAGCAGTTCTTC
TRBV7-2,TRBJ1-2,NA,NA,CASSLLRDGNGYTF,TGTGCCAGCAGCTTGTTGCGGGACGGAAATGGCTACACCTTC
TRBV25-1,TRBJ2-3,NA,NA,CASSVSPSDTQYF,TGTGCCAGCAGTGTCTCCCCAAGCGATACGCAGTATTTT
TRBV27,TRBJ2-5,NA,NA,CASSSSWGRGRETQYF,TGTGCCAGCAGTAGCTCTTGGGGCAGGGGAAGAGAGACCCAGTACTTC
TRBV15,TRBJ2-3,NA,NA,CATSRDLRELSTDTQYF,TGTGCCACCAGCAGAGATTTAAGGGAGCTGAGCACAGATACGCAGTATTTT
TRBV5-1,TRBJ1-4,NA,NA,CASRPSGGANEKLFF,TGCGCCAGCAGACCGAGCGGGGGGGCTAATGAAAAACTGTTTTTT
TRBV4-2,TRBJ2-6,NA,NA,CASSRGGGSSGANVLTF,TGTGCCAGCAGCCGAGGGGGGGGCAGCTCTGGGGCCAACGTCCTGACTTTC
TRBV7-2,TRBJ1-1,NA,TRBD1,CASSLAPGGNTEAFF,TGTGCCAGCAGCTTAGCGCCAGGGGGGAACACTGAAGCTTTCTTT